This T cell receptor (beta chain) originates from a study of cytomegalovirus exposure and HLA in healthy donors. Study-level information: Approximately 180 million T cells yielded 100 million to 130 million unique TCR beta sequences, as an earlier analysis found. For the roughly 370 genotyped donors, approximately 82% fell within the Caucasian-associated ancestry cluster.

Both 60 Vbeta primers and 13 Jbeta primers went into the PCR. Study processing details: Unique TCR beta chains numbered around 80 million in a later analysis, with roughly 10 million shared. Sequencing used immunoSEQ multiplex PCR; TCRdb keeps in-frame clones, though not all of them. V and J calls and clone size are as listed in that table; D and trimming were resolved from the DNA. Of approximately 200,000 clones detected, around 80% appear once; the ten largest clones hold 4.4%. The CDR3 contains 15 residues. The ends were cut back, 5 bases at V and 2 bases at J, with 17 bases in the middle. Germline V gene data show CDR1 as SGHDT and CDR2 as YYEEEE.

The chain combines TRBV5-6 with TRBJ2-7; possibly TRBD2 for D (6 bases). The TCR comes from a woman aged 30 to 39 in good health and CMV-seropositive. Sequenced input: PBMCs. In DNA, the CDR3 is TGTGCCAGCAGTACCATGGACTATCTTACCTACGAGCAGTACTTC. It specifies CASSTMDYLTYEQYF.